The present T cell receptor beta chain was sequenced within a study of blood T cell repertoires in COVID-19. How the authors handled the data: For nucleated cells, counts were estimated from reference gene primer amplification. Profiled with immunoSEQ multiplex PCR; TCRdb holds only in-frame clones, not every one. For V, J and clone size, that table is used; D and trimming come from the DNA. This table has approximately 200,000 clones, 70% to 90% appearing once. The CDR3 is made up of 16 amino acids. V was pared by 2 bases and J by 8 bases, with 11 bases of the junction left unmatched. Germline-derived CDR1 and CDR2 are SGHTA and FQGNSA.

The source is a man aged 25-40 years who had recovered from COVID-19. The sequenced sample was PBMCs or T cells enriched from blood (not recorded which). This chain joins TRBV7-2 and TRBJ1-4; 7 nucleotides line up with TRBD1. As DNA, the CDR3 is TGTGCCAGCAGCTTATTACAGGGGCCCATCGGCGAAAAACTGTTTTTT. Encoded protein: CASSLLQGPIGEKLFF.